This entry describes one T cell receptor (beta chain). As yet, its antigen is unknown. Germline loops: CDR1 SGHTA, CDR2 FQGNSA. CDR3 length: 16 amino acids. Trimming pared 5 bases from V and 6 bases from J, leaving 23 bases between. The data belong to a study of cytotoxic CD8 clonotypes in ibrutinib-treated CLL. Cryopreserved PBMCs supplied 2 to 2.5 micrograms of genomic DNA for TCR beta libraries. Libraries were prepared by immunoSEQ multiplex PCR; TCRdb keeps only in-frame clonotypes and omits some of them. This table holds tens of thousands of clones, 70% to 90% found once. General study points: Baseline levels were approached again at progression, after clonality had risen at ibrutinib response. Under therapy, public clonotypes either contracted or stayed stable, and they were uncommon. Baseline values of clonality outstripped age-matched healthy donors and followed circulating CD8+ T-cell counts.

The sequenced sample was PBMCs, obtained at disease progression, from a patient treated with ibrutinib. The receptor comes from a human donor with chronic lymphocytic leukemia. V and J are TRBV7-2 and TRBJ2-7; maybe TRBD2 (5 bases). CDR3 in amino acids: CASSPVSPPGRGEQYF. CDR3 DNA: TGTGCCAGCAGCCCGGTCTCCCCCCCCGGTCGGGGCGAGCAGTACTTC.